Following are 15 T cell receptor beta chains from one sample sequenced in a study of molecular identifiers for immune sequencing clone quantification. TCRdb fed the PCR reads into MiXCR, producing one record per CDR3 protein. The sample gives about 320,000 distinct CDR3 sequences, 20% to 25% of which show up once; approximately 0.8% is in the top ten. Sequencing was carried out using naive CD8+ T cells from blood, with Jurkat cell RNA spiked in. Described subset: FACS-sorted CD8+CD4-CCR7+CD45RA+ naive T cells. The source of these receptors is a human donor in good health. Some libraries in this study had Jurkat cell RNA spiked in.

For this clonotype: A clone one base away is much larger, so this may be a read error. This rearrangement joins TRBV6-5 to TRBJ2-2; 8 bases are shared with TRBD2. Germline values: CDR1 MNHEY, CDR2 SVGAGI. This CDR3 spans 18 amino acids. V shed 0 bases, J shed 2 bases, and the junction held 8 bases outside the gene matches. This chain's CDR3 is CASSYSGPAGVNTGELFF. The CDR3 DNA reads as TGTGCCAGCAGTTACTCGGGGCCAGCGGGAGTTAACACCGGGGAGCTGTTTTTT.

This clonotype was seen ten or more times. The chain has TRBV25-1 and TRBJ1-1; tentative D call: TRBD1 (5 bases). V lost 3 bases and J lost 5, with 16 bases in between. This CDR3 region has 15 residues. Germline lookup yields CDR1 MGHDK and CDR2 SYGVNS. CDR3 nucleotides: TGTGCCAGCAGTGAGATCCTGGGACGACGGACTGAAGCTTTCTTT. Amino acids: CASSEILGRRTEAFF.

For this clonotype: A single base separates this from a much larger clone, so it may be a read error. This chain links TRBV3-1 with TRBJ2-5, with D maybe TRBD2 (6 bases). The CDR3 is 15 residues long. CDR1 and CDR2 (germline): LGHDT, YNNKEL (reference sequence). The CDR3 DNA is TGTGCCAGCAGCCAAGTATTGCCTAGCGTCGGGACCAAGTACTTC. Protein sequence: CASSQVLPSVGTKYF.

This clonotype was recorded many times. The CDR3 DNA sequence: TGTGCCAGACCCAGGGGGCGCGAAGGAGAAGCCAAAAACATTCAGTACTTC. Translation: CARPRGREGEAKNIQYF. The chain combines TRBV2 with TRBJ2-4, with 8 positions matching TRBD1. The trim removed 9 bases at V and 0 bases at J, leaving 13 bases unmatched. This CDR3 contains 17 residues. Germline V gene data show CDR1 as SNHLY and CDR2 as FYNNEI.

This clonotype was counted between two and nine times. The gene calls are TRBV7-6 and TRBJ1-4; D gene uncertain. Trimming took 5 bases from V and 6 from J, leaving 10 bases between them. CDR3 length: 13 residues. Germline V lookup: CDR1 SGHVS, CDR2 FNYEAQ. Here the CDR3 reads CASSPTSHEKLFF. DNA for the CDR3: TGTGCCAGCAGCCCAACCTCCCATGAAAAACTGTTTTTT.

The CDR3 nucleotides read TGCGCCAGCAGCCCCCAGGCCCACAGGGCGAACACCGGGGAGCTGTTTTTT. It encodes CASSPQAHRANTGELFF. The gene calls are TRBV4-3 and TRBJ2-2, with D perhaps TRBD1 (6 bases). CDR1 LGHNA and CDR2 YSLEER come from the germline V gene. V was clipped by 4 bases and J by 0 bases, with 15 bases between them. This CDR3 spans 17 amino acids.

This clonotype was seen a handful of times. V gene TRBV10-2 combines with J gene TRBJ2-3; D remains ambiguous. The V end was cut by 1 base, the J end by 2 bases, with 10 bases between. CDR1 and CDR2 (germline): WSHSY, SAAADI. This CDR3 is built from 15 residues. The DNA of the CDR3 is TGCGCCAGCAGTGAGTATGTCCTCAACACAGATACGCAGTATTTT. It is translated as CASSEYVLNTDTQYF.

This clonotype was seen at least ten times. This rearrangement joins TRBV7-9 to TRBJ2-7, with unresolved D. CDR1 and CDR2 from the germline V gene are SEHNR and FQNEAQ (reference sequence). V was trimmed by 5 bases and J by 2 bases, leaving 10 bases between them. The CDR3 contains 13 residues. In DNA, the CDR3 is TGTGCCAGCAGCCCGAATTGGGCCTACGAGCAGTACTTC. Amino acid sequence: CASSPNWAYEQYF.

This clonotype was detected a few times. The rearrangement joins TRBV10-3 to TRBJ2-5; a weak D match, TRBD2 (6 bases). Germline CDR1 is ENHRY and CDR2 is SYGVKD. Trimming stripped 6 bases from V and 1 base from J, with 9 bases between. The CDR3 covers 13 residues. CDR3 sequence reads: CAIREGSQETQYF. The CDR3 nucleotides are TGTGCCATCAGGGAGGGGTCCCAAGAGACCCAGTACTTC.

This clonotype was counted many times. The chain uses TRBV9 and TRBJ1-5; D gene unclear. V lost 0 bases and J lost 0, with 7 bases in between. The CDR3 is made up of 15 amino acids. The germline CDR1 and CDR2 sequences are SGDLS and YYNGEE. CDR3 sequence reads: CASSVDDASNQPQHF. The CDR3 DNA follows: TGTGCCAGCAGCGTAGATGACGCTAGCAATCAGCCCCAGCATTTT.

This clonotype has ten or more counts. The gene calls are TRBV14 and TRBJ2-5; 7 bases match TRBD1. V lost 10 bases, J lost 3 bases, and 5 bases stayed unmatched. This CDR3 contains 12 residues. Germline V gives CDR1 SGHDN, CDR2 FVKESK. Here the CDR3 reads CANPGTEETQYF. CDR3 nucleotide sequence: TGTGCCAACCCGGGGACAGAAGAGACCCAGTACTTC. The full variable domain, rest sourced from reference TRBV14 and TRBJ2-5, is EAGVTQFPSHSVIEKGQTVTLRCDPISGHDNLYWYRRVMGKEIKFLLHFVKESKQDESGMPNNRFLAERTGGTYSTLKVQPAELEDSGVYFCANPGTEETQYFGPGTRLLVL.

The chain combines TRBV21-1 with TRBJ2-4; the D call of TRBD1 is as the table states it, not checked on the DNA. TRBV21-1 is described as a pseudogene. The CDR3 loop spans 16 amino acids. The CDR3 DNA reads TGTGCCAGCAGCAAAGCGAGAGGGGAAGCCAAAGACATTCAGTACTTC. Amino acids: CASSKARGEAKDIQYF.

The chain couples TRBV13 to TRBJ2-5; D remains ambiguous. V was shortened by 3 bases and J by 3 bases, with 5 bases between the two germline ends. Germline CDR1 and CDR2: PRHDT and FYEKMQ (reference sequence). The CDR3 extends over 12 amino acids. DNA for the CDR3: TGTGCCAGCAGCTTTAGGGAAGAGACCCAGTACTTC. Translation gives CASSFREETQYF.

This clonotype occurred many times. CDR3 protein: CASSLGDPGLEKLFF. In DNA form, the CDR3 reads TGCGCCAGCAGCTTGGGCGACCCCGGTTTAGAAAAACTGTTTTTT. V gene TRBV5-1 combines with J gene TRBJ1-4, with D unclear. V lost 0 bases and J 8 bases, leaving 14 bases between the germline ends. The CDR3 spans 15 residues. The V gene's germline CDR1 is SGHRS and CDR2 YFSETQ.

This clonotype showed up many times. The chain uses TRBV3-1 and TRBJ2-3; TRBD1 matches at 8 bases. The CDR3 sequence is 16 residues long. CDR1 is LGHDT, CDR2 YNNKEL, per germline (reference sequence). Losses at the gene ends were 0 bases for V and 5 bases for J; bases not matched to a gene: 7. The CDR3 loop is CASSQDRGQERDTQYF. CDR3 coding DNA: TGTGCCAGCAGCCAAGACAGGGGGCAGGAGAGAGATACGCAGTATTTT.